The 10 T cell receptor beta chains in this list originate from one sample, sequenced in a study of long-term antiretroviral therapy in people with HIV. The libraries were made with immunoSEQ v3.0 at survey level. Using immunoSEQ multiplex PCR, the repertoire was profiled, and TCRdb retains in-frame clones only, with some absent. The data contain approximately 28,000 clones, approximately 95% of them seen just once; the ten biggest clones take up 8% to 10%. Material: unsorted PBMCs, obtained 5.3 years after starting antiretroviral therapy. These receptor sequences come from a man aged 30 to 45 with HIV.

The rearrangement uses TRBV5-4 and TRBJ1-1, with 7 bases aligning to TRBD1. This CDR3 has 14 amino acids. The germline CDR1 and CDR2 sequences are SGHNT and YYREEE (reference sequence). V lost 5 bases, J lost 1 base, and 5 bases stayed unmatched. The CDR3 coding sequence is TGTGCCAGCAGAGACAGGGTTGGGAACACTGAAGCTTTCTTT. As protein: CASRDRVGNTEAFF.

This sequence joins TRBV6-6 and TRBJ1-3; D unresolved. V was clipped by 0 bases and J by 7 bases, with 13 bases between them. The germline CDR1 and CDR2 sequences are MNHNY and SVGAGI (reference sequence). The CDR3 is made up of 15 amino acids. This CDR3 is CASSYSEGTANTIYF. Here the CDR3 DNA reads TGTGCCAGCAGTTACTCGGAGGGAACAGCGAACACCATATATTTT.

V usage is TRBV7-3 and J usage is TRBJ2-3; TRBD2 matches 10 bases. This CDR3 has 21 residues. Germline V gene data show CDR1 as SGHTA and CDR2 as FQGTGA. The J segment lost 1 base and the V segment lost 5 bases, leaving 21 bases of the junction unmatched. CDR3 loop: CASSTHPPGPLTSGRTDTQYF. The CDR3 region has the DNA TGTGCCAGCAGCACCCACCCACCGGGACCGTTGACTAGCGGGCGCACAGATACGCAGTATTTT.

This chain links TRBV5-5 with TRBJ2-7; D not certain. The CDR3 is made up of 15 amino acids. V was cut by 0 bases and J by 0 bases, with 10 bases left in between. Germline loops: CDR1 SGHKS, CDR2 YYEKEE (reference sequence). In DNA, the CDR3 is TGTGCCAGCAGCTTGGTCTCCGGGCGCTCCTACGAGCAGTACTTC. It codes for CASSLVSGRSYEQYF.

The CDR3 region has the DNA TGTGCCAGCAGCCCGGCGGGCGGGCGGGAGGGAGCAGAGACCCAGTACTTC. Translating gives CASSPAGGREGAETQYF. The chain employs TRBV5-4 and TRBJ2-5; 9 bases align to TRBD2. Germline CDR1 and CDR2: SGHNT and YYREEE (reference sequence). CDR3 length: 17 amino acids. J lost 4 bases, V lost 4 bases, and 14 bases had no gene match.

DNA of the CDR3: TGTGCCAGCAGTGAACAAGGGGGAGATACGCAGTATTTT. Translated, it gives CASSEQGGDTQYF. The chain combines TRBV2 with TRBJ2-3, with D possibly being TRBD1 (6 bases). Trimming stripped 2 bases from V and 5 bases from J, with 8 bases between. The CDR3 loop spans 13 amino acids. In germline, CDR1 is SNHLY, CDR2 FYNNEI.

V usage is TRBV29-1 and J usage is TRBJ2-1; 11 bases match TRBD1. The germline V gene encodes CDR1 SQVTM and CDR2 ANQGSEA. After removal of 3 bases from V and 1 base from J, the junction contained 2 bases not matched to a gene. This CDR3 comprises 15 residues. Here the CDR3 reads CSVEDRGHSYNEQFF. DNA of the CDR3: TGCAGCGTTGAGGACAGGGGGCATTCCTACAATGAGCAGTTCTTC.

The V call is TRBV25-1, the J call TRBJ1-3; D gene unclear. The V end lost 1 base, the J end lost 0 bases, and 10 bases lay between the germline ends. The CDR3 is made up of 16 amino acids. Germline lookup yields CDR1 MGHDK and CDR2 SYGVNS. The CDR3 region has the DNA TGTGCCAGCAGTGAATTTGAGATCCTCTCTGGAAACACCATATATTTT. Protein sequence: CASSEFEILSGNTIYF. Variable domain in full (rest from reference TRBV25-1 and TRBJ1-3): EADIYQTPRYLVIGTGKKITLECSQTMGHDKMYWYQQDPGMELHLIHYSYGVNSTEKGDLSSESTVSRIRTEHFPLTLESARPSHTSQYLCASSEFEILSGNTIYFGEGSWLTVV.

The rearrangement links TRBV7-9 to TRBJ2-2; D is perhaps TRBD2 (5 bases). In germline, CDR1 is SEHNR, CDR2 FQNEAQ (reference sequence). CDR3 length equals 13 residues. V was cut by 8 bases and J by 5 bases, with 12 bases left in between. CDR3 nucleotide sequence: TGTGCCAGCCGCCTCACGGGAACCGGGGAGCTGTTTTTT. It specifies CASRLTGTGELFF. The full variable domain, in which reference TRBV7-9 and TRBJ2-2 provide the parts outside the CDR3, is DTGVSQNPRHKITKRGQNVTFRCDPISEHNRLYWYRQTLGQGPEFLTYFQNEAQLEKSRLLSDRFSAERPKGSFSTLEIQRTEQGDSAMYLCASRLTGTGELFFGEGSRLTVL.

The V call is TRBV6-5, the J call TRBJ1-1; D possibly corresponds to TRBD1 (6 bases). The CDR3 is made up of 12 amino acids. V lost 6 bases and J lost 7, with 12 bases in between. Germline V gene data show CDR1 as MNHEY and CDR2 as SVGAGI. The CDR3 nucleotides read TGTGCCAGCAGAACACAGGGAGGTGAAGCTTTCTTT. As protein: CASRTQGGEAFF.